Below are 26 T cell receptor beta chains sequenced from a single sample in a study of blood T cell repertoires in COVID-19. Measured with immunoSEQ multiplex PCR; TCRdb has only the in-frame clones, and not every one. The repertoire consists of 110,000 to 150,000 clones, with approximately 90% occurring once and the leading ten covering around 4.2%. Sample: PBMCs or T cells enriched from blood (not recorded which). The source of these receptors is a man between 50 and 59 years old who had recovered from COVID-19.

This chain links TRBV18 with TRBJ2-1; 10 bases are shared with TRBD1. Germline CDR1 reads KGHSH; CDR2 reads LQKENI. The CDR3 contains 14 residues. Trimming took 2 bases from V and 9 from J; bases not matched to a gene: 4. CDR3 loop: CASSPLGQGLEQFF. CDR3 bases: TGTGCCAGCTCACCATTGGGACAGGGGCTTGAGCAGTTCTTC.

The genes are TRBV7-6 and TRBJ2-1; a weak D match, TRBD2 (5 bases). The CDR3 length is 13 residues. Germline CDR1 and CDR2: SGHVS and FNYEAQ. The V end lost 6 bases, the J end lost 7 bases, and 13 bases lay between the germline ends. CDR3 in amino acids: CASRRRGDNEQFF. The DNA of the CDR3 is TGTGCCAGCAGACGCCGGGGTGATAATGAGCAGTTCTTC.

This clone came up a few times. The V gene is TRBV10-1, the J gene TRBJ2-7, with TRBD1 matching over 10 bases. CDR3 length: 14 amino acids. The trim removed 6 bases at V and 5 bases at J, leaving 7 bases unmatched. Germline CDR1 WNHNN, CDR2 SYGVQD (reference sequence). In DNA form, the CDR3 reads TGCGCCAGCAGGGACCGGGACAGGGGTAACGAGCAGTACTTC. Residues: CASRDRDRGNEQYF.

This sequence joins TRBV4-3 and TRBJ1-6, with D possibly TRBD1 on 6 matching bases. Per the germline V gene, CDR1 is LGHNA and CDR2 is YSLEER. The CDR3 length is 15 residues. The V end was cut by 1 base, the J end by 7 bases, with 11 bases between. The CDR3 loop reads CASSQGTAQNSPLHF. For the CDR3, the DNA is TGCGCCAGCAGCCAAGGGACAGCCCAGAATTCACCCCTCCACTTT.

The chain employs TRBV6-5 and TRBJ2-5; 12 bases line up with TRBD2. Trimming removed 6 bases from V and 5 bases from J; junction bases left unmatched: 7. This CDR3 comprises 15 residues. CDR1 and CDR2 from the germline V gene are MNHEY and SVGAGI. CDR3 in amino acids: CASRRTSGRTETQYF. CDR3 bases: TGTGCCAGCAGGCGTACTAGCGGGAGGACGGAGACCCAGTACTTC.

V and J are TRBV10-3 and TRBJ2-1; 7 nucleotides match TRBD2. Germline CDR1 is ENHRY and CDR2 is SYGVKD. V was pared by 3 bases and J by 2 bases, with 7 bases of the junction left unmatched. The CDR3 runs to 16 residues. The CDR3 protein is CAISEYSGPPYNEQFF. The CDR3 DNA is TGTGCCATCAGTGAATATAGCGGGCCCCCCTACAATGAGCAGTTCTTC.

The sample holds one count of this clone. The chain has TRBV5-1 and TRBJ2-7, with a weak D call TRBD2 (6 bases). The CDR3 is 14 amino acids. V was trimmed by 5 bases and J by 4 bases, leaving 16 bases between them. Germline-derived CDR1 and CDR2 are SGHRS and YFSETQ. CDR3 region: CASSRGLGRYEQYF. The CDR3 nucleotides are TGCGCCAGCAGTCGAGGGTTGGGGAGGTACGAGCAGTACTTC. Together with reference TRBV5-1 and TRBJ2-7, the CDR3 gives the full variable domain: KAGVTQTPRYLIKTRGQQVTLSCSPISGHRSVSWYQQTPGQGLQFLFEYFSETQRNKGNFPGRFSGRQFSNSRSEMNVSTLELGDSALYLCASSRGLGRYEQYFGPGTRLTVT.

The CDR3 nucleotides are TGTGCCAGCAGCCAAGATCACCAGGTTGCCTACGAGCAGTACTTC. Translated, it gives CASSQDHQVAYEQYF. The chain carries TRBV4-2 and TRBJ2-7; D not resolved. The V end was cut by 0 bases, the J end by 2 bases, with 11 bases between. There are 15 residues in the CDR3. Germline V CDR1 and CDR2: LGHNA, YNFKEQ.

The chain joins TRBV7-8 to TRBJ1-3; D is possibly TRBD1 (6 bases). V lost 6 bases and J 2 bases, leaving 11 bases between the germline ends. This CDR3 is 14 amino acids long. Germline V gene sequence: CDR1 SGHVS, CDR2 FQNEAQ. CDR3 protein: CASSTGSTGNTIYF. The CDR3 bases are TGTGCCAGCAGTACAGGGAGTACTGGAAACACCATATATTTT. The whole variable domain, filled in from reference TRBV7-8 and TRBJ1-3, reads GAGVSQSPRYKVAKRGQDVALRCDPISGHVSLFWYQQALGQGPEFLTYFQNEAQLDKSGLPSDRFFAERPEGSVSTLKIQRTQQEDSAVYLCASSTGSTGNTIYFGEGSWLTVV.

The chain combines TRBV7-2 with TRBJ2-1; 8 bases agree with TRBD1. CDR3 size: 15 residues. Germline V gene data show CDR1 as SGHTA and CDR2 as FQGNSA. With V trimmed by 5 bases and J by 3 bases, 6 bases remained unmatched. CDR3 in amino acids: CASSLQGVDYNEQFF. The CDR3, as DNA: TGTGCCAGCAGCCTACAGGGGGTGGACTACAATGAGCAGTTCTTC.

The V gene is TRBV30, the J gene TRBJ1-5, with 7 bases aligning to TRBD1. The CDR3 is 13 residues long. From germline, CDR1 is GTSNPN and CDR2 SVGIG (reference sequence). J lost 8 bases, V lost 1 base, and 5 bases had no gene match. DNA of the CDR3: TGTGCCTGGAGTGGGGACAGAATGAAGCCCCAGCATTTT. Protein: CAWSGDRMKPQHF.

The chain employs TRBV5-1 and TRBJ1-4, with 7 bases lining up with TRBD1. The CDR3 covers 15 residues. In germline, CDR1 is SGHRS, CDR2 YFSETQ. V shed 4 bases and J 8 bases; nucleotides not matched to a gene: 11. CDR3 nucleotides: TGCGCCAGCAGCGGGGGTACAGGGGCAGGGGAAAAACTGTTTTTT. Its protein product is CASSGGTGAGEKLFF.

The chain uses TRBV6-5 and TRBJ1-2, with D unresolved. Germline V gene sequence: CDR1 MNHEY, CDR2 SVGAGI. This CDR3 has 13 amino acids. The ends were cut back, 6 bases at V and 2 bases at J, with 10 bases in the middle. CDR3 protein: CASRVTENYGYTF. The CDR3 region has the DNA TGTGCCAGCAGGGTCACAGAGAACTATGGCTACACCTTC.

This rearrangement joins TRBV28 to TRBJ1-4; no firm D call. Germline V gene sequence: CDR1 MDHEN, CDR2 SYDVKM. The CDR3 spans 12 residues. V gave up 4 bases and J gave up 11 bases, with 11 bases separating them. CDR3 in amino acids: CASSSDTRKLFF. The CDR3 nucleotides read TGTGCCAGCAGTTCCGACACTAGGAAACTGTTTTTT.

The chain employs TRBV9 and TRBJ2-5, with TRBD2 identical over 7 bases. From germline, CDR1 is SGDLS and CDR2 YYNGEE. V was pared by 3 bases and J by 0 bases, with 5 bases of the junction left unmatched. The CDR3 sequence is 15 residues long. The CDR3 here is CASSGGDYYQETQYF. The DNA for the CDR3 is TGTGCCAGCAGCGGGGGGGACTACTACCAAGAGACCCAGTACTTC.

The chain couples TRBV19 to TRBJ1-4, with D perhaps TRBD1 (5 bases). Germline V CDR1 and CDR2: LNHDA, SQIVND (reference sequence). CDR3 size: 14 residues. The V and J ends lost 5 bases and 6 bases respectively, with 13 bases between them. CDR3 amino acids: CASSAAGLDEKLFF. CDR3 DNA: TGTGCCAGTAGTGCGGCAGGGCTAGATGAAAAACTGTTTTTT.

The CDR3, as DNA: TGTGCCAGCCTAGGGCAGGGGAAAGCGCCCACCTATAATTCACCCCTCCACTTT. Its translation: CASLGQGKAPTYNSPLHF. This chain links TRBV28 with TRBJ1-6; maybe TRBD1 (6 bases). This CDR3 contains 18 residues. The ends were cut back, 8 bases at V and 2 bases at J, with 22 bases in the middle. The germline gives CDR1 MDHEN, CDR2 SYDVKM.

CDR3 residues: CSVEVQVNYGYTF. CDR3 nucleotide sequence: TGCAGCGTTGAAGTACAGGTTAACTATGGCTACACCTTC. V is TRBV29-1 and J is TRBJ1-2, with a tentative D call TRBD1 (5 bases). V was clipped by 1 base and J by 1 base, with 7 bases between them. The CDR3 contains 13 residues. Germline V gene sequence: CDR1 SQVTM, CDR2 ANQGSEA.

The CDR3 DNA reads TGTGCCAGCAGCCAGAGACTAGCGGGCAGCACAGATACGCAGTATTTT. Its protein is CASSQRLAGSTDTQYF. V usage is TRBV7-6 and J usage is TRBJ2-3, with 10 bases identical to TRBD2. This CDR3 is built from 16 residues. Germline assignment: CDR1 SGHVS and CDR2 FNYEAQ. With V trimmed by 5 bases and J by 0 bases, 5 bases remained unmatched.

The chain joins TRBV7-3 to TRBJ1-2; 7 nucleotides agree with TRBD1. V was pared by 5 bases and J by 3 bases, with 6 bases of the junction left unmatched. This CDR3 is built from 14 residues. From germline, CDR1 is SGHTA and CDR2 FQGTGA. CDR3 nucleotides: TGTGCCAGCAGCCCGGGACAGACCCACTATGGCTACACCTTC. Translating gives CASSPGQTHYGYTF.

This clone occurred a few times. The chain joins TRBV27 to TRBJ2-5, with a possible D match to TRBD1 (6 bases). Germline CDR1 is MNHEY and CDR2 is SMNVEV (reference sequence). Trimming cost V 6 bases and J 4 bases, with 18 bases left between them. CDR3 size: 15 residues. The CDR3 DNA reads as TGTGCCAGCAGACCCGCGATGACAGGAAGAGAGACCCAGTACTTC. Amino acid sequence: CASRPAMTGRETQYF.

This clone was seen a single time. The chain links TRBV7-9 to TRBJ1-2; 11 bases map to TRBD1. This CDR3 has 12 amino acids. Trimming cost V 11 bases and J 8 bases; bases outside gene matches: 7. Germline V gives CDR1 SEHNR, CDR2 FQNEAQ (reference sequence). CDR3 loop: CAVSGQGVGYTF. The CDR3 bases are TGTGCCGTTTCGGGACAGGGGGTCGGCTACACCTTC.

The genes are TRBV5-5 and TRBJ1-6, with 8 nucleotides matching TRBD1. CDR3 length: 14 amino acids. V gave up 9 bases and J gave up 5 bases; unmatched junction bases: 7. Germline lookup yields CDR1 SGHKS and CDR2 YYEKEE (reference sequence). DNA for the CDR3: TGTGCCACCGCAGGGGGCTTGGATAATTCACCCCTCCACTTT. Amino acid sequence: CATAGGLDNSPLHF.

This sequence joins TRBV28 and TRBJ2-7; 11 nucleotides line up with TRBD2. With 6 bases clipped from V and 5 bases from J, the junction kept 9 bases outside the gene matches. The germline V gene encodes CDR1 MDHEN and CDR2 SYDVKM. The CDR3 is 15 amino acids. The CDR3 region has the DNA TGTGCCAGCAGCCCCGGGACTAGCGGCCTACACGAGCAGTACTTC. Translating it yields CASSPGTSGLHEQYF.

The CDR3 here is CASSPVPEHTEAFF. The CDR3, as DNA: TGCGCCAGCAGCCCTGTACCGGAGCACACTGAAGCTTTCTTT. The V and J genes are TRBV4-3 and TRBJ1-1, with unresolved D. The CDR3 extends over 14 amino acids. In germline, CDR1 is LGHNA, CDR2 YSLEER. With 4 bases removed from V and 3 bases from J, the gap between germline ends came to 12 bases.

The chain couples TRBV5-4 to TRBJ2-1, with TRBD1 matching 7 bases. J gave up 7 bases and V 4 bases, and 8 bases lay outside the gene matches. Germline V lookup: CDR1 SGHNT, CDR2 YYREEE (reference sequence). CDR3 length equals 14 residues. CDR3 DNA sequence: TGTGCCAGCAGCGTACAGGGGTTAAGGAATGAGCAGTTCTTC. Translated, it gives CASSVQGLRNEQFF. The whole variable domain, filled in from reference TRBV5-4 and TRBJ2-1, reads ETGVTQSPTHLIKTRGQQVTLRCSSQSGHNTVSWYQQALGQGPQFIFQYYREEENGRGNFPPRFSGLQFPNYSSELNVNALELDDSALYLCASSVQGLRNEQFFGPGTRLTVL.